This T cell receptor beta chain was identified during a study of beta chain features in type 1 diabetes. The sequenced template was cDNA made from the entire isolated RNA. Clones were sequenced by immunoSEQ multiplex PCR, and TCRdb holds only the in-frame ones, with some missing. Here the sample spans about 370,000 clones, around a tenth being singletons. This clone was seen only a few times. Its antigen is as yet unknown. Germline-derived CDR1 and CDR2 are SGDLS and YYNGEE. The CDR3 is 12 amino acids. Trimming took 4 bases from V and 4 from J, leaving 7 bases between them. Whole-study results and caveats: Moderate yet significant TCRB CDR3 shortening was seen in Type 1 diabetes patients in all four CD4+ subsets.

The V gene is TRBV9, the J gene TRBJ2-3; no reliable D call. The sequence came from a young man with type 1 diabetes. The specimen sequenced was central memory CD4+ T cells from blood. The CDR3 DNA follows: TGTGCCAGCAGCCCGACGCCAGATACGCAGTATTTT. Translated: CASSPTPDTQYF.